This TCR beta chain is from a study of response to subunit inactivated influenza vaccine. Study observations and caveats: Authors suggested seasonal influenza vaccinations each recruit few new T cells.

Worth noting for this clonotype: Its antigen is currently unknown.

TCRdb reprocessed the RT-PCR reads with MiXCR, giving one entry per CDR3 protein. The sample includes some 600,000 distinct CDR3 sequences, about 14% of them seen just once. The CDR3 runs 15 residues. Germline CDR1 and CDR2: MNHEY and SVGEGT. V was clipped by 3 bases and J by 1 base, with 12 bases between them. This clonotype was obtained from a man aged 45-60 years who received an inactivated influenza vaccine. The sequences come from PBMCs from blood, collected around two weeks before vaccination. This sequence joins TRBV6-2 or TRBV6-3 and TRBJ2-5; tentatively, D is TRBD1 (6 bases). This CDR3 is CASSYLGQPQETQYF. The CDR3 nucleotides read TGTGCCAGCAGTTATCTCGGACAGCCCCAAGAGACCCAGTACTTC.